This T cell receptor beta chain is drawn from a study of cytomegalovirus exposure and HLA in healthy donors. The wider study: Most genotyped donors, 75% to 85% of some 400, had Caucasian-associated genetic ancestry.

This clone was observed a few times. Antigen: not known. Overall study findings and caveats: A missense variant in DCLRE1C was later tied to TCR beta V- and J-gene trimming. In an earlier analysis, about 87% or about 30%: the productive usage of most TCR beta V segments. With DRB1 most and HLA-C fewest, TCR association rates differed between HLA loci in a later analysis.

Researchers ran the PCR with 60 Vbeta and 13 Jbeta primers. Libraries were prepared by immunoSEQ multiplex PCR; TCRdb keeps only in-frame clonotypes and omits some of them. The sample has 250,000 to 350,000 clones; 86% are singletons. This sequence originates from a middle-aged man in good health and CMV-seropositive. The sequenced sample consisted of PBMCs.

The CDR3 spells CASSSTGSLEAFF. The DNA for the CDR3 is TGTGCCAGCAGCTCGACAGGCAGTCTCGAAGCTTTCTTT. V is TRBV7-9 and J is TRBJ1-1; D is possibly TRBD1 (6 bases). The CDR3 is made up of 13 amino acids. The germline CDR1 and CDR2 sequences are SEHNR and FQNEAQ (reference sequence). Trimming removed 4 bases from V and 8 bases from J, with 14 bases in between.